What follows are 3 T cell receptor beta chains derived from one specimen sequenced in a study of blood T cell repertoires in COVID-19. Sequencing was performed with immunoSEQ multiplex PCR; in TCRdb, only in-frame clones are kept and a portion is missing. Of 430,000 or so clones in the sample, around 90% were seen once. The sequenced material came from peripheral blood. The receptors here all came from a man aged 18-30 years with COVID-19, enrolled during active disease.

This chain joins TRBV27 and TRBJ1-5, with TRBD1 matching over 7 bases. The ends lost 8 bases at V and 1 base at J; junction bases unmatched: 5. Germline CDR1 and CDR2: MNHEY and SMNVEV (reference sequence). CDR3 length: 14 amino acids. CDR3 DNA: TGTGCCAGCGCCACAGGGGTGAGCAATCAGCCCCAGCATTTT. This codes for CASATGVSNQPQHF.

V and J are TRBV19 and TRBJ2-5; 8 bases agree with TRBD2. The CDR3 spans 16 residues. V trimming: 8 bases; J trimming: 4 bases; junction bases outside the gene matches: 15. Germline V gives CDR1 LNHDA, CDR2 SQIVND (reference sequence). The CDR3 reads CASALSWRTSRETQYF. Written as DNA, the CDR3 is TGTGCCAGTGCACTGTCCTGGAGGACTAGCCGAGAGACCCAGTACTTC.

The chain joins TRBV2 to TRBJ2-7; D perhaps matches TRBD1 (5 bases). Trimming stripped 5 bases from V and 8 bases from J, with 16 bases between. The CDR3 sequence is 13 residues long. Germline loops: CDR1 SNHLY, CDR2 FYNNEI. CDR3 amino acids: CASSPNQQGQQYF. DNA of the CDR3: TGTGCCAGCAGTCCCAACCAGCAGGGTCAGCAGTACTTC.